Shown below are 31 T cell receptor beta chains from a single sample sequenced in a study of blood T cell repertoires in COVID-19. This table comes from immunoSEQ multiplex PCR, and its TCRdb copy is limited to in-frame clones, with some not included. The sample has roughly 160,000 clones; 65% to 85% are singletons. The specimen sequenced was peripheral blood. All receptors derive from a woman aged 55-75 years with acute or convalescent COVID-19.

The rearrangement links TRBV9 to TRBJ1-2; D uncertain. The CDR3 is made up of 15 amino acids. Germline V gene sequence: CDR1 SGDLS, CDR2 YYNGEE. The V end lost 3 bases, the J end lost 5 bases, and 17 bases lay between the germline ends. The CDR3: CASSGTGEVTYGYTF. The CDR3, as DNA: TGTGCCAGCAGCGGCACTGGGGAGGTTACTTATGGCTACACCTTC.

The chain recombines TRBV7-8 with TRBJ1-5, with 9 bases lining up with TRBD1. There are 15 residues in the CDR3. Per the germline V gene, CDR1 is SGHVS and CDR2 is FQNEAQ. Trimming cost V 6 bases and J 6 bases; bases outside gene matches: 9. Here the CDR3 DNA reads TGTGCCAGCAGTATGGACAGGGGACGGACTCAGCCCCAGCATTTT. As protein: CASSMDRGRTQPQHF. Complete variable domain (other parts from reference TRBV7-8 and TRBJ1-5): GAGVSQSPRYKVAKRGQDVALRCDPISGHVSLFWYQQALGQGPEFLTYFQNEAQLDKSGLPSDRFFAERPEGSVSTLKIQRTQQEDSAVYLCASSMDRGRTQPQHFGDGTRLSIL.

The chain joins TRBV6-1 to TRBJ1-5; 8 bases are shared with TRBD1. V dropped 1 base and J dropped 4; count of bases not matched to a gene: 3. This CDR3 region has 15 residues. Germline V gene sequence: CDR1 MNHNS, CDR2 SASEGT. CDR3 sequence reads: CASSEEGQGNQPQHF. The DNA of the CDR3 is TGTGCCAGCAGTGAAGAAGGACAGGGAAATCAGCCCCAGCATTTT.

This clone came up a few times. The chain links TRBV19 to TRBJ2-7; TRBD1 might be the D (6 bases). Germline V gives CDR1 LNHDA, CDR2 SQIVND (reference sequence). There are 14 residues in the CDR3. The V and J ends lost 1 base and 7 bases respectively, with 14 bases between them. CDR3 region: CASSIGWTAQEQYF. The DNA of the CDR3 is TGTGCCAGTAGTATAGGCTGGACAGCCCAAGAGCAGTACTTC.

This clone came up a few times. The rearrangement links TRBV10-2 to TRBJ1-3, with 8 bases fitting TRBD1. V lost 0 bases and J lost 2; bases outside the gene matches: 9. Germline V lookup: CDR1 WSHSY, CDR2 SAAADI. This CDR3 is built from 18 residues. This CDR3 reads CASSESNSWTGTGNTIYF. The DNA for the CDR3 is TGCGCCAGCAGTGAGTCCAATTCCTGGACAGGGACTGGAAACACCATATATTTT.

This chain uses TRBV5-1 with TRBJ1-1; 7 bases match TRBD1. CDR3 size: 14 residues. In germline, CDR1 is SGHRS, CDR2 YFSETQ. Losses at the gene ends were 3 bases for V and 4 bases for J; bases not matched to a gene: 6. CDR3 protein: CASSWDRALTEAFF. The CDR3 DNA follows: TGCGCCAGCAGCTGGGACAGAGCTCTCACTGAAGCTTTCTTT.

This clone was recorded a few times. This chain joins TRBV6-5 and TRBJ1-5, with 8 bases matching TRBD1. This CDR3 has 14 amino acids. V shed 2 bases and J 6 bases; nucleotides not matched to a gene: 3. Germline CDR1 reads MNHEY; CDR2 reads SVGAGI. The CDR3, as DNA: TGTGCCAGCAGTTACGACAGGGGAATTCAGCCCCAGCATTTT. Protein product: CASSYDRGIQPQHF.

A single count supports this clone. The chain couples TRBV15 to TRBJ1-3; TRBD1 matches 10 bases. V lost 6 bases and J lost 4; bases outside the gene matches: 15. This CDR3 has 18 residues. Looked up from germline, CDR1 is LNHNV and CDR2 is YYDKDF (reference sequence). The CDR3 loop is CATRMGQGYADGGNTIYF. CDR3 DNA sequence: TGTGCCACCAGGATGGGACAGGGGTATGCCGATGGAGGAAACACCATATATTTT.

This chain joins TRBV10-1 and TRBJ2-2, with TRBD1 identical over 7 bases. V trimming: 6 bases; J trimming: 0 bases; junction bases outside the gene matches: 4. This CDR3 has 15 amino acids. Germline V gene data show CDR1 as WNHNN and CDR2 as SYGVQD (reference sequence). CDR3 sequence (DNA): TGCGCCAGCAGACCGACAGGGACGAACACCGGGGAGCTGTTTTTT. As protein: CASRPTGTNTGELFF.

This rearrangement joins TRBV27 to TRBJ2-1; TRBD2 agrees at 14 bases. CDR3 length: 17 residues. V trimming: 6 bases; J trimming: 8 bases; junction bases outside the gene matches: 12. Germline V gene lookup returns CDR1 MNHEY and CDR2 SMNVEV (reference sequence). This CDR3 is CASRLQPGTSGGYEQFF. Written as DNA, the CDR3 is TGTGCCAGCAGACTCCAACCGGGGACTAGCGGGGGTTATGAGCAGTTCTTC.

The chain links TRBV14 to TRBJ2-7, with a possible D match to TRBD1 (5 bases). CDR1 and CDR2 from the germline V gene are SGHDN and FVKESK. The CDR3 has 11 residues. V lost 4 bases, J lost 13 bases, and 14 bases lay in between. The CDR3: CASSLPGKSYF. The CDR3 coding sequence is TGTGCCAGCAGCCTTCCAGGGAAGTCATACTTC.

The chain recombines TRBV16 with TRBJ2-3, with TRBD2 identical over 9 bases. CDR1 KGHSY and CDR2 FQNENV come from the germline V gene. V was pared by 1 base and J by 2 bases, with 10 bases of the junction left unmatched. CDR3 size: 18 residues. The CDR3 region is CASSQWSQGLAITDTQYF. The CDR3 DNA follows: TGTGCCAGCAGCCAATGGTCTCAGGGACTAGCAATCACAGATACGCAGTATTTT.

J is TRBJ1-2 and V is TRBV19; D might be TRBD1 (5 bases). V lost 3 bases and J lost 4, with 12 bases in between. Germline CDR1 is LNHDA and CDR2 is SQIVND (reference sequence). The CDR3 loop spans 14 amino acids. CDR3 bases: TGTGCCAGTAGTATGGGGGGGAATCCCTATGGCTACACCTTC. This translates into CASSMGGNPYGYTF.

The gene calls are TRBV20-1 and TRBJ2-7; 13 bases align to TRBD2. V gave up 6 bases and J gave up 0 bases; unmatched junction bases: 14. The CDR3 is 18 amino acids. Germline CDR1 is DFQATT and CDR2 is SNEGSKA (reference sequence). Here the CDR3 DNA reads TGCAGTGCCAGTCCGGGGCCGGGACTAGCGGGGACCTCCTACGAGCAGTACTTC. It yields the protein CSASPGPGLAGTSYEQYF.

The chain employs TRBV5-1 and TRBJ1-5; D possibly corresponds to TRBD1 (6 bases). The CDR3 is 16 residues long. V was clipped by 0 bases and J by 0 bases, with 10 bases between them. Germline loops: CDR1 SGHRS, CDR2 YFSETQ. The CDR3: CASSLGGQSSNQPQHF. CDR3 nucleotides: TGCGCCAGCAGCTTGGGGGGGCAGTCTAGCAATCAGCCCCAGCATTTT.

This clone was recorded once. V gene TRBV5-1 combines with J gene TRBJ1-1; 9 bases map to TRBD1. CDR3 length: 15 residues. The V gene end was trimmed by 2 bases and the J gene end by 2 bases; junction bases not matched to a gene: 4. Per the germline V gene, CDR1 is SGHRS and CDR2 is YFSETQ. CDR3 coding DNA: TGCGCCAGCAGCTTCGGACAGGGGAAAAACACTGAAGCTTTCTTT. It translates to CASSFGQGKNTEAFF.

The V gene is TRBV5-5, the J gene TRBJ2-3; no clear D gene. CDR1 SGHKS and CDR2 YYEKEE come from the germline V gene (reference sequence). Trimming cost V 0 bases and J 4 bases, with 9 bases left between them. The CDR3 has 14 amino acids. CDR3 coding DNA: TGTGCCAGCAGCTTGGCCGCGTCGGCAGATACGCAGTATTTT. Its protein product is CASSLAASADTQYF.

This clone appeared a few times. The chain links TRBV2 to TRBJ1-6; 10 positions match TRBD1. Germline V gene data show CDR1 as SNHLY and CDR2 as FYNNEI. This CDR3 is built from 16 residues. Unmatched junction bases numbered 5, after V lost 2 bases and J lost 7 bases. For the CDR3, the DNA is TGTGCCAGCAGTGAAATCCTGGGACAGGGGAATTCACCCCTCCACTTT. It translates to CASSEILGQGNSPLHF. Full variable domain (rest looked up from reference TRBV2 and TRBJ1-6): EPEVTQTPSHQVTQMGQEVILRCVPISNHLYFYWYRQILGQKVEFLVSFYNNEISEKSEIFDDQFSVERPDGSNFTLKIRSTKLEDSAMYFCASSEILGQGNSPLHFGNGTRLTVT.

The V and J genes are TRBV27 and TRBJ1-2, with TRBD1 matching 7 bases. With V trimmed by 6 bases and J by 2 bases, 9 bases remained unmatched. This CDR3 region has 15 residues. Germline V gene sequence: CDR1 MNHEY, CDR2 SMNVEV (reference sequence). The CDR3 DNA reads as TGTGCCAGCAGCCCGAGGAGGGGGCGCAACTATGGCTACACCTTC. Its protein is CASSPRRGRNYGYTF.

CDR3 loop: CASSQDFQGSYEQYF. In DNA form, the CDR3 reads TGCGCCAGCAGCCAAGATTTCCAGGGTTCATACGAGCAGTACTTC. This chain joins TRBV4-3 and TRBJ2-7; D is possibly TRBD1 (5 bases). The CDR3 covers 15 residues. Deletions cut 0 bases from V and 4 bases from J, with 13 bases between. Germline loops: CDR1 LGHNA, CDR2 YSLEER.

The genes are TRBV5-5 and TRBJ2-5; the D is unclear. The germline V gene has CDR1 SGHKS and CDR2 YYEKEE (reference sequence). Trimming took off 0 bases at V and 1 base at J, with 4 bases between the two ends. CDR3 length equals 13 residues. CDR3 amino acids: CASSLASQETQYF. The CDR3 region has the DNA TGTGCCAGCAGCTTGGCCAGCCAAGAGACCCAGTACTTC.

This clone was observed a handful of times. The V and J genes are TRBV28 and TRBJ1-1; D unclear. CDR3 size: 19 residues. CDR1 is MDHEN, CDR2 SYDVKM, per germline. V was pared by 1 base and J by 1 base, with 22 bases between. The CDR3, as DNA: TGTGCCAGCAGTTTATCCCCGTGGGCTGCCACTCCAGGGAACACTGAAGCTTTCTTT. Protein product: CASSLSPWAATPGNTEAFF.

The genes are TRBV5-6 and TRBJ1-4; 9 bases map to TRBD1. This CDR3 contains 15 residues. CDR1 is SGHDT, CDR2 YYEEEE, per germline. The J segment lost 7 bases and the V segment lost 4 bases, leaving 8 bases of the junction unmatched. The CDR3 region is CASSADGQGIEKLFF. Here the CDR3 DNA reads TGTGCCAGCAGCGCCGACGGACAGGGGATTGAAAAACTGTTTTTT.

This clone has only one observation. This chain links TRBV18 with TRBJ2-7, with 12 bases matching TRBD1. There are 15 residues in the CDR3. V was clipped by 2 bases and J by 3 bases; unmatched bases: 2. Germline loops: CDR1 KGHSH, CDR2 LQKENI. CDR3 region: CASSPGTGGFYEQYF. DNA of the CDR3: TGTGCCAGCTCACCAGGGACAGGGGGCTTCTACGAGCAGTACTTC.

The chain links TRBV12-3 or TRBV12-4 to TRBJ2-3; D not certain. The CDR3 covers 11 residues. V dropped 7 bases and J dropped 5 bases, with 7 bases sitting between them. The CDR3: CASTPRDTQYF. The CDR3 region has the DNA TGTGCCAGCACCCCGCGAGATACGCAGTATTTT.

This chain connects TRBV4-2 to TRBJ1-1, with no clear D. V lost 0 bases and J lost 10, with 12 bases in between. The CDR3 spans 13 residues. Germline V gene sequence: CDR1 LGHNA, CDR2 YNFKEQ. In nucleotides, the CDR3 is TGTGCCAGCAGCCAAGATGACGCCCGGGGAGCTTTCTTT. This codes for CASSQDDARGAFF.

The CDR3 loop is CASSLQGRVQNSPLHF. CDR3 in DNA: TGTGCCAGCAGCTTACAGGGTAGGGTTCAAAATTCACCCCTCCACTTT. The chain links TRBV11-2 to TRBJ1-6; the D gene is possibly TRBD1 (5 bases). The CDR3 consists of 16 residues. CDR1 and CDR2 (germline): SGHAT, FQNNGV. V was shortened by 2 bases and J by 7 bases, with 15 bases between the two germline ends.

This rearrangement joins TRBV7-8 to TRBJ1-1, with TRBD1 matching 10 bases. The CDR3 loop spans 16 amino acids. With 1 base clipped from V and 0 bases from J, the junction kept 2 bases outside the gene matches. From germline, CDR1 is SGHVS and CDR2 FQNEAQ. The CDR3 DNA is TGTGCCAGCAGCTTAGTGGGACAGGGGATGAACACTGAAGCTTTCTTT. Its translation: CASSLVGQGMNTEAFF.

This clone was observed a few times. This chain uses TRBV11-2 with TRBJ2-3; D may be TRBD1 (5 bases). V was clipped by 1 base and J by 5 bases, with 13 bases between them. The CDR3 loop spans 15 amino acids. The germline CDR1 and CDR2 sequences are SGHAT and FQNNGV. The CDR3 DNA sequence: TGTGCCAGCAGCTTAGGCATGGGGCGCCAAGATACGCAGTATTTT. Residues: CASSLGMGRQDTQYF.

Here the CDR3 DNA reads TGTGCCAGCAGAAACGGAGGGCATAATTCACCCCTCCACTTT. This translates into CASRNGGHNSPLHF. V and J are TRBV6-5 and TRBJ1-6; D gene ambiguous. The CDR3 is made up of 14 amino acids. Trimming removed 6 bases from V and 5 bases from J, with 11 bases in between. Germline loops: CDR1 MNHEY, CDR2 SVGAGI.

J is TRBJ1-5 and V is TRBV2; D is unresolved. V lost 6 bases to trimming and J lost 2 bases, with 14 bases between them. Germline V gives CDR1 SNHLY, CDR2 FYNNEI. The CDR3 covers 15 residues. This CDR3 reads CASSPVSVGNQPQHF. CDR3 coding DNA: TGTGCCAGCAGCCCGGTTAGCGTCGGCAATCAGCCCCAGCATTTT.